The clone carrying this T cell receptor (beta chain) was found many times. The antigen is not known. This sample is part of a study of CD8 T cells in ankylosing spondylitis. Libraries of TCR beta came from quantitative 5'-RACE with molecular barcodes. TCRdb used MiXCR to reprocess the 5' RACE reads, holding one entry per CDR3 protein. This sample has hundreds of thousands of distinct CDR3 sequences, with approximately 9% found just once. This CDR3 region has 15 residues. The germline V gene has CDR1 SGHRS and CDR2 YFSETQ. Deletions cut 0 bases from V and 4 bases from J, with 12 bases between. Findings of the study overall: Disease-linked clones were reportedly significantly enriched in matched ankylosing spondylitis synovial fluid.

The source is a male donor with ankylosing spondylitis or in good health (not recorded which). The chain links TRBV5-1 to TRBJ2-3, with a possible D match to TRBD2 (6 bases). The sequencing sample was made of blood, either unsorted or a sorted T cell fraction (not recorded which). The CDR3 bases are TGCGCCAGCAGCTTGGCGGGAGACGGCTCAGATACGCAGTATTTT. Translating it yields CASSLAGDGSDTQYF.